This passage covers 20 T cell receptor beta chains from one sample sequenced in a study of cytomegalovirus exposure and HLA in healthy donors. 13 Jbeta primers and 60 Vbeta primers were used for the PCR. Assay: immunoSEQ multiplex PCR; the TCRdb copy retains only in-frame clones and omits some. The data show about 150,000 clones, with roughly 80% seen just once and approximately 5.5% held by the top ten. The sequenced sample consisted of PBMCs. The source is a man aged 25 to 40 in good health and CMV-seropositive.

V gene TRBV27 combines with J gene TRBJ2-7, with TRBD1 as a possible D gene (5 bases). From germline, CDR1 is MNHEY and CDR2 SMNVEV (reference sequence). Trimming cost V 4 bases and J 4 bases, with 17 bases left between them. The CDR3 has 15 residues. CDR3 loop: CASSSMSRTPYEQYF. In DNA, the CDR3 is TGTGCCAGCAGTTCTATGAGTCGGACACCGTACGAGCAGTACTTC.

This clone showed up just a few times. This sequence joins TRBV30 and TRBJ2-7, with 9 bases aligning to TRBD1. Germline values: CDR1 GTSNPN, CDR2 SVGIG (reference sequence). V shed 0 bases and J 5 bases; nucleotides not matched to a gene: 5. The CDR3 sequence is 14 residues long. CDR3 sequence (DNA): TGTGCCTGGAGTGTACAGGGGGCGCAGAACGAGCAGTACTTC. Amino acids: CAWSVQGAQNEQYF.

The chain joins TRBV5-1 to TRBJ2-7; the D gene is possibly TRBD1 (6 bases). The CDR3 has 15 amino acids. Trimming shortened V by 0 bases and J by 1 base, and 11 bases separated the two germline ends. Per the germline V gene, CDR1 is SGHRS and CDR2 is YFSETQ. CDR3 coding DNA: TGCGCCAGCAGCTTGGACAGGGTCAAATCCTACGAGCAGTACTTC. It specifies CASSLDRVKSYEQYF.

The CDR3 region is CASSPTSDTEAFF. The CDR3 DNA follows: TGCGCCAGCAGCCCCACTAGCGACACTGAAGCTTTCTTT. The V and J genes are TRBV5-1 and TRBJ1-1; D uncertain. The germline V gene has CDR1 SGHRS and CDR2 YFSETQ. This CDR3 has 13 amino acids. V lost 4 bases, J lost 3 bases, and 10 bases lay in between.

The gene calls are TRBV4-2 and TRBJ1-5, with D perhaps matching TRBD1 (5 bases). The CDR3 loop spans 14 amino acids. V was clipped by 2 bases and J by 6 bases, with 11 bases between them. Germline assignment: CDR1 LGHNA and CDR2 YNFKEQ. For the CDR3, the DNA is TGTGCCAGCAGCCAATCCCAGGGCAGTCAGCCCCAGCATTTT. It encodes CASSQSQGSQPQHF.

The rearrangement uses TRBV12-5 and TRBJ1-3, with TRBD1 matching over 11 bases. With V trimmed by 5 bases and J by 2 bases, 2 bases remained unmatched. The CDR3 length is 15 residues. Germline V gene sequence: CDR1 LGHNT, CDR2 FRNRAP. Written as DNA, the CDR3 is TGTGCTAGTGGTATGGGACAGGGGGCTGGAAACACCATATATTTT. Protein product: CASGMGQGAGNTIYF.

DNA for the CDR3: TGTGCCAGCAGCGCTCGGACAGGGATAAGGAATGAGCAGTTCTTC. It is translated as CASSARTGIRNEQFF. This chain joins TRBV9 and TRBJ2-1, with 8 bases identical to TRBD1. The germline gives CDR1 SGDLS, CDR2 YYNGEE. CDR3 size: 15 residues. The junction had 9 bases not matched to a gene; V was cut back by 3 bases and J by 7 bases. The full variable domain, its missing parts supplied by reference TRBV9 and TRBJ2-1, is DSGVTQTPKHLITATGQRVTLRCSPRSGDLSVYWYQQSLDQGLQFLIQYYNGEERAKGNILERFSAQQFPDLHSELNLSSLELGDSALYFCASSARTGIRNEQFFGPGTRLTVL.

The chain recombines TRBV5-1 with TRBJ1-1; D remains unclear. This CDR3 spans 11 amino acids. Trimming shortened V by 6 bases and J by 1 base, and 4 bases separated the two germline ends. Germline values: CDR1 SGHRS, CDR2 YFSETQ. Here the CDR3 reads CASTQNTEAFF. CDR3 nucleotide sequence: TGCGCCAGCACCCAGAACACTGAAGCTTTCTTT.

The gene calls are TRBV25-1 and TRBJ1-1, with 11 positions matching TRBD1. V lost 2 bases and J lost 5; bases outside the gene matches: 7. The CDR3 runs to 16 residues. CDR1 MGHDK and CDR2 SYGVNS come from the germline V gene. CDR3 sequence reads: CASSEGQRDRGTEAFF. The DNA for the CDR3 is TGTGCCAGCAGTGAAGGCCAGCGGGACAGGGGGACTGAAGCTTTCTTT.

The chain has TRBV4-1 and TRBJ1-3; tentatively, D is TRBD1 (6 bases). The length of the CDR3 is 16 residues. Germline V CDR1 and CDR2: MGHRA, YSYEKL. V lost 1 base and J 2 bases, leaving 12 bases between the germline ends. The DNA for the CDR3 is TGCGCCAGCAGCCAAGTTGGACAGCGGCCTGGAAACACCATATATTTT. As protein: CASSQVGQRPGNTIYF.

The rearrangement joins TRBV29-1 to TRBJ2-3, with D possibly TRBD2 on 6 matching bases. Trimming removed 0 bases at V and 1 base at J, with 14 bases between. The CDR3 is made up of 16 amino acids. Germline V gene data show CDR1 as SQVTM and CDR2 as ANQGSEA. Here the CDR3 reads CSVEEGAEGGTDTQYF. CDR3 nucleotides: TGCAGCGTTGAAGAAGGTGCGGAGGGAGGCACAGATACGCAGTATTTT.

About this clone: The junction departs from germline at one end; a sequencing error may be responsible. V gene TRBV7-9 combines with J gene TRBJ2-2, with 9 bases matching TRBD1. Germline V CDR1 and CDR2: SEHNR, FQNEAQ (reference sequence). CDR3 length: 16 residues. Here the CDR3 reads CANSGPGQGNTGELFF. Here the CDR3 DNA reads TGTGCCAACAGCGGTCCGGGACAGGGGAACACCGGGGAGCTGTTTTTT.

This CDR3 is CASSYNRGGNQETQYF. CDR3 nucleotide sequence: TGTGCCAGCAGTTACAATCGGGGGGGAAACCAAGAGACCCAGTACTTC. The V call is TRBV6-6, the J call TRBJ2-5, with 8 bases aligning to TRBD2. V dropped 2 bases and J dropped 0; count of bases not matched to a gene: 5. The length of the CDR3 is 16 residues. In germline, CDR1 is MNHNY, CDR2 SVGAGI (reference sequence).

V and J are TRBV7-8 and TRBJ2-7; the D gene is possibly TRBD2 (6 bases). The CDR3 runs to 14 residues. Germline V gene data show CDR1 as SGHVS and CDR2 as FQNEAQ. The V and J ends lost 2 bases and 5 bases respectively, with 13 bases between them. In DNA, the CDR3 is TGTGCCAGCAGCTTAAGGGACTCGAGCCACGAGCAGTACTTC. Translated: CASSLRDSSHEQYF.

J is TRBJ1-5 and V is TRBV10-3; tentatively, D is TRBD1 (6 bases). Trimming took 7 bases from V and 5 from J, leaving 12 bases between them. The length of the CDR3 is 13 residues. The germline V gene encodes CDR1 ENHRY and CDR2 SYGVKD. CDR3 loop: CAITRDIDQPQHF. In DNA form, the CDR3 reads TGTGCCATCACCCGGGACATCGATCAGCCCCAGCATTTT.

The chain has TRBV9 and TRBJ2-3; D might be TRBD2 (6 bases). The CDR3 is 14 residues long. Per germline, CDR1 SGDLS and CDR2 YYNGEE. The V end was cut by 3 bases, the J end by 4 bases, with 12 bases between. CDR3: CASSGRGAADTQYF. The CDR3 DNA reads TGTGCCAGCAGCGGGCGGGGTGCCGCAGATACGCAGTATTTT.

This rearrangement joins TRBV2 to TRBJ2-3, with D possibly being TRBD2 (5 bases). The CDR3 has 14 residues. CDR1 and CDR2 (germline): SNHLY, FYNNEI. V lost 8 bases and J lost 4, with 16 bases in between. CDR3 sequence: CASSSLGGPDTQYF. In nucleotides, the CDR3 is TGTGCCAGCTCCTCCCTAGGAGGCCCAGATACGCAGTATTTT. Full variable domain (missing parts from reference TRBV2 and TRBJ2-3): EPEVTQTPSHQVTQMGQEVILRCVPISNHLYFYWYRQILGQKVEFLVSFYNNEISEKSEIFDDQFSVERPDGSNFTLKIRSTKLEDSAMYFCASSSLGGPDTQYFGPGTRLTVL.

The V gene is TRBV5-1, the J gene TRBJ2-1, with D perhaps matching TRBD2 (6 bases). The germline V gene encodes CDR1 SGHRS and CDR2 YFSETQ. V was shortened by 3 bases and J by 6 bases, with 13 bases between the two germline ends. CDR3 length: 14 residues. In DNA, the CDR3 is TGCGCCAGCAGCTCAACCGGGACTCCCAATGAGCAGTTCTTC. It yields the protein CASSSTGTPNEQFF.

This clone was detected only once. The V call is TRBV5-6, the J call TRBJ2-1; maybe TRBD1 (6 bases). This CDR3 has 17 residues. CDR1 is SGHDT, CDR2 YYEEEE, per germline. Trimming shortened V by 3 bases and J by 9 bases, and 25 bases separated the two germline ends. This CDR3 is CASSSSPGTPRFTEQFF. In DNA, the CDR3 is TGTGCCAGCAGCTCTAGTCCCGGGACACCTAGGTTCACTGAGCAGTTCTTC.

The chain uses TRBV5-4 and TRBJ2-7, with 9 bases that match TRBD1. Germline V gene sequence: CDR1 SGHNT, CDR2 YYREEE (reference sequence). V shed 3 bases and J 6 bases; nucleotides not matched to a gene: 4. This CDR3 spans 13 amino acids. CDR3 DNA sequence: TGTGCCAGCAGCTGGGACAGGGTTGGCGAGCAGTACTTC. Residues: CASSWDRVGEQYF.